A single sample gave rise to the 13 T cell receptor beta chains below, sequenced in a study of technical replicates of blood from a handful of donors. The data were produced by immunoSEQ multiplex PCR, yet TCRdb's version contains in-frame clones alone and is incomplete. This sample carries fewer than 65,000 clones, around 87% of them seen once, and the ten largest clones take around 5.3%. The material sequenced was PBMCs. Receptor source: a human donor in good health. Some clones in this sample may be carry-over from other donors' samples.

The sample holds one count of this clone. The rearrangement joins TRBV27 to TRBJ2-5, with D tentatively TRBD1 (6 bases). Germline CDR1 MNHEY, CDR2 SMNVEV (reference sequence). This CDR3 contains 14 residues. V was pared by 5 bases and J by 3 bases, with 13 bases between. CDR3 in amino acids: CASSPHRAKETQYF. CDR3 coding DNA: TGTGCCAGCAGTCCCCACAGGGCCAAAGAGACCCAGTACTTC.

The rearrangement joins TRBV7-9 to TRBJ2-1; 15 bases agree with TRBD2. The germline CDR1 and CDR2 sequences are SEHNR and FQNEAQ (reference sequence). The V segment lost 6 bases and the J segment 7 bases; nucleotides outside the gene matches: 16. CDR3 size: 19 residues. CDR3: CASSPLGGLAGGSGNEQFF. The CDR3 DNA reads TGTGCCAGCAGTCCACTCGGCGGACTAGCGGGAGGGTCAGGGAATGAGCAGTTCTTC. The entire variable domain, with the rest obtained from reference TRBV7-9 and TRBJ2-1, is as follows: DTGVSQNPRHKITKRGQNVTFRCDPISEHNRLYWYRQTLGQGPEFLTYFQNEAQLEKSRLLSDRFSAERPKGSFSTLEIQRTEQGDSAMYLCASSPLGGLAGGSGNEQFFGPGTRLTVL.

About this clone itself: The junction shows a germline mismatch at one end, possibly a read error. V usage is TRBV29-1 and J usage is TRBJ1-5, with 10 bases identical to TRBD1. The CDR3 runs to 15 residues. Germline CDR1 and CDR2: SQVTM and ANQGSEA. The CDR3 sequence is CSVLLEGQGNRPQHF. As DNA, the CDR3 is TGCAGCGTTCTTTTAGAGGGACAGGGGAATCGGCCCCAGCATTTT.

The chain has TRBV5-1 and TRBJ2-1; TRBD2 matches at 10 bases. This CDR3 spans 16 amino acids. Trimming took 0 bases from V and 0 from J; bases not matched to a gene: 0. Germline CDR1 SGHRS, CDR2 YFSETQ. The CDR3 sequence is CASSLASGSSYNEQFF. In DNA, the CDR3 is TGCGCCAGCAGCTTGGCTAGCGGGAGCTCCTACAATGAGCAGTTCTTC.

The rearrangement links TRBV19 to TRBJ2-1, with TRBD1 matching over 7 bases. The trim removed 10 bases at V and 4 bases at J, leaving 10 bases unmatched. The CDR3 length is 14 residues. Germline V gene data show CDR1 as LNHDA and CDR2 as SQIVND (reference sequence). The CDR3 bases are TGTGCCACCACGGGACAGACTTTATACAATGAGCAGTTCTTC. Protein: CATTGQTLYNEQFF.

This clone was seen a single time. The V call is TRBV4-2, the J call TRBJ2-5, with 16 positions matching TRBD2. V was pared by 4 bases and J by 2 bases, with 4 bases of the junction left unmatched. The CDR3 runs 17 residues. Germline CDR1 LGHNA, CDR2 YNFKEQ. The CDR3 spells CASSPGTSGGGQETQYF. CDR3 sequence (DNA): TGTGCCAGCAGCCCCGGGACTAGCGGGGGGGGACAAGAGACCCAGTACTTC.

The chain combines TRBV7-2 with TRBJ1-2; 9 nucleotides match TRBD1. The V gene end was trimmed by 0 bases and the J gene end by 5 bases; junction bases not matched to a gene: 13. CDR1 is SGHTA, CDR2 FQGNSA, per germline. This CDR3 region has 18 residues. CDR3 protein: CASSLAPPPQTGGYGYTF. In nucleotides, the CDR3 is TGTGCCAGCAGCTTAGCCCCGCCCCCACAGACAGGGGGATATGGCTACACCTTC. Full variable domain (remainder filled in from reference TRBV7-2 and TRBJ1-2): GAGVSQSPSNKVTEKGKDVELRCDPISGHTALYWYRQSLGQGLEFLIYFQGNSAPDKSGLPSDRFSAERTGGSVSTLTIQRTQQEDSAVYLCASSLAPPPQTGGYGYTFGSGTRLTVV.

This chain links TRBV19 with TRBJ2-3; 10 bases are shared with TRBD2. V was clipped by 5 bases and J by 2 bases; unmatched bases: 4. In germline, CDR1 is LNHDA, CDR2 SQIVND (reference sequence). The CDR3 loop spans 15 amino acids. The CDR3 reads CASSGLAASTDTQYF. In DNA form, the CDR3 reads TGTGCCAGTAGTGGACTAGCGGCGTCCACAGATACGCAGTATTTT.

The rearrangement joins TRBV9 to TRBJ2-7; 9 bases fit TRBD2. There are 15 residues in the CDR3. CDR1 and CDR2 from the germline V gene are SGDLS and YYNGEE. The V and J ends lost 0 bases and 3 bases, in that order; junction bases with no gene match: 4. For the CDR3, the DNA is TGTGCCAGCAGCGTAGGGCGGGAGGGATTCTACGAGCAGTACTTC. Protein product: CASSVGREGFYEQYF.

This chain connects TRBV18 to TRBJ2-1, with 11 bases matching TRBD1. The germline V gene has CDR1 KGHSH and CDR2 LQKENI. J was trimmed by 8 bases and V by 5 bases; bases with no gene match: 8. The CDR3 is 15 amino acids. This CDR3 reads CASSAGQGAFDEQFF. As DNA, the CDR3 is TGTGCCAGCTCAGCCGGACAGGGGGCGTTCGATGAGCAGTTCTTC. The full variable domain, rest sourced from reference TRBV18 and TRBJ2-1, is NAGVMQNPRHLVRRRGQEARLRCSPMKGHSHVYWYRQLPEEGLKFMVYLQKENIIDESGMPKERFSAEFPKEGPSILRIQQVVRGDSAAYFCASSAGQGAFDEQFFGPGTRLTVL.

The chain couples TRBV9 to TRBJ2-3; D is unclear. The CDR3 contains 13 residues. CDR1 SGDLS and CDR2 YYNGEE come from the germline V gene. The V end lost 4 bases, the J end lost 5 bases, and 11 bases lay between the germline ends. CDR3 bases: TGTGCCAGCAGCCACCAACCCGGAGATACGCAGTATTTT. It yields the protein CASSHQPGDTQYF.

The chain is built from TRBV7-2 and TRBJ2-4; tentatively, D is TRBD1 (5 bases). V shed 5 bases and J shed 5 bases, with 10 bases lying between them. This CDR3 has 13 amino acids. The germline V gene has CDR1 SGHTA and CDR2 FQGNSA. CDR3 coding DNA: TGTGCCAGCAGCACAAGGACACAAAACATTCAGTACTTC. The encoded protein is CASSTRTQNIQYF.

The chain joins TRBV7-2 to TRBJ2-3, with TRBD1 matching 8 bases. Looked up from germline, CDR1 is SGHTA and CDR2 is FQGNSA. The ends lost 1 base at V and 8 bases at J; junction bases unmatched: 11. This CDR3 spans 16 amino acids. CDR3 protein: CASSLGNRGKAATQYF. Here the CDR3 DNA reads TGTGCCAGCAGCTTAGGCAACAGGGGGAAGGCGGCTACGCAGTATTTT.